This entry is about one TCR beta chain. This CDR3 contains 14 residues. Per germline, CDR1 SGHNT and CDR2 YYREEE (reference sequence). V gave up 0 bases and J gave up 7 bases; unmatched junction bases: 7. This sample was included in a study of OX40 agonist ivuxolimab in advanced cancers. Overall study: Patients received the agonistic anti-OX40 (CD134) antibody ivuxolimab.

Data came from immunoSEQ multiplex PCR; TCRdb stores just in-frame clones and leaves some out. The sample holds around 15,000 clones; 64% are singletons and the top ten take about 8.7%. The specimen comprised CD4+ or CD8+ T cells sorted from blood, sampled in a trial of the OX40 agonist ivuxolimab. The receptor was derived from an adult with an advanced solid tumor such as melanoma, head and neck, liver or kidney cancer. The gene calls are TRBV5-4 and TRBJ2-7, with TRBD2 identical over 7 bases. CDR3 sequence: CASSLAGTIWEQYF. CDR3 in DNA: TGTGCCAGCAGCTTGGCCGGGACTATTTGGGAGCAGTACTTC.